One and the same sample provided the 24 T cell receptor beta chains below, sequenced in a study of response to subunit inactivated influenza vaccine. MiXCR, run by TCRdb on the RT-PCR reads, gives a single entry per CDR3 protein. The sample holds roughly 790,000 distinct CDR3 sequences, about 20% seen once. Here the sequenced sample was PBMCs from blood, taken more than 4 days after vaccination. The receptors come from a man aged 50 or older who received an inactivated influenza vaccine.

In its sample, this clonotype was seen a few times. The chain uses TRBV5-5 and TRBJ1-2; D call uncertain. This CDR3 is 15 amino acids long. V was shortened by 0 bases and J by 5 bases, with 14 bases between the two germline ends. Germline lookup yields CDR1 SGHKS and CDR2 YYEKEE (reference sequence). CDR3 region: CASSLDPQALYGYTF. The CDR3 DNA reads as TGTGCCAGCAGCTTGGATCCCCAGGCCCTTTATGGCTACACCTTC.

In its sample, this clonotype was seen a few times. This chain joins TRBV9 and TRBJ2-1; D gene uncertain. Germline V gene data show CDR1 as SGDLS and CDR2 as YYNGEE. CDR3 length equals 14 residues. Trimming removed 4 bases from V and 3 bases from J, with 11 bases in between. CDR3 in amino acids: CASSLSKIYNEQFF. In DNA, the CDR3 is TGTGCCAGCAGCCTCTCGAAAATCTACAATGAGCAGTTCTTC.

The rearrangement links TRBV4-1 to TRBJ1-2; D call uncertain. Trimming cost V 0 bases and J 4 bases, with 12 bases left between them. The CDR3 is made up of 15 amino acids. Per the germline V gene, CDR1 is MGHRA and CDR2 is YSYEKL. DNA of the CDR3: TGCGCCAGCAGCCAAGATCAGGCGGTGCGCTATGGCTACACCTTC. Amino acid sequence: CASSQDQAVRYGYTF.

This clonotype was observed a few times. The CDR3 spells CASSYGALSTDTQYF. CDR3 nucleotides: TGTGCCAGCAGCTACGGGGCCCTTAGCACAGATACGCAGTATTTT. The J gene is TRBJ2-3, the V gene TRBV9; either TRBD1 or TRBD2 may fit D (5 bases each). The CDR3 totals 15 residues. In germline, CDR1 is SGDLS, CDR2 YYNGEE. V was trimmed by 4 bases and J by 0 bases, leaving 12 bases between them.

The rearrangement joins TRBV4-2 to TRBJ2-7, with 7 positions matching TRBD2. In germline, CDR1 is LGHNA, CDR2 YNFKEQ. The CDR3 contains 18 residues. Germline trimming cut 1 base from V and 3 bases from J; bases unmatched to any gene: 15. CDR3 protein: CASSQARVAGVGIYEQYF. The CDR3 nucleotides read TGTGCCAGCAGCCAAGCCCGAGTCGCGGGGGTCGGCATCTACGAGCAGTACTTC.

The V gene is TRBV20-1, the J gene TRBJ2-3; 10 bases fit TRBD2. Trimming cost V 2 bases and J 4 bases; bases outside gene matches: 9. There are 16 residues in the CDR3. From germline, CDR1 is DFQATT and CDR2 SNEGSKA (reference sequence). The CDR3 region has the DNA TGCAGTGCTAGACCCCCCAGCGGGGGGGTCTCAGATACGCAGTATTTT. It yields the protein CSARPPSGGVSDTQYF.

This clonotype occurred a few times. The chain carries TRBV4-2 and TRBJ2-1; D is unclear. The germline V and J ends were trimmed by 1 base and 0 bases, with 7 bases remaining between them. Germline assignment: CDR1 LGHNA and CDR2 YNFKEQ. This CDR3 region has 15 residues. CDR3 nucleotides: TGTGCCAGCAGCCAAGCGCAGAGCTCCTACAATGAGCAGTTCTTC. Protein: CASSQAQSSYNEQFF.

A few counts support this clonotype. The chain is built from TRBV1 and TRBJ2-1; TRBD2 was called by the table and not checked on the DNA. TRBV1 is designated a pseudogene. The CDR3 covers 16 residues. The CDR3 nucleotides are TGCACCAGCAGCCATGTCTGGGGGACTAGATACAATGAGCAGTTCTTC. It codes for CTSSHVWGTRYNEQFF.

V usage is TRBV6-1 and J usage is TRBJ2-3; 8 bases match TRBD2. The germline CDR1 and CDR2 sequences are MNHNS and SASEGT. This CDR3 has 15 amino acids. With 6 bases clipped from V and 7 bases from J, the junction kept 12 bases outside the gene matches. CDR3 sequence: CASSPLAGGWHTQYF. The CDR3 DNA follows: TGTGCCAGCAGCCCCCTAGCGGGTGGATGGCATACGCAGTATTTT.

The sample holds a few counts of this clonotype. The V call is TRBV24-1, the J call TRBJ2-6, with D possibly being TRBD1 (6 bases). CDR1 KGHDR and CDR2 SFDVKD come from the germline V gene. This CDR3 comprises 17 residues. V lost 4 bases to trimming and J lost 2 bases, with 14 bases between them. The chain's CDR3 is CATSDAQGLAGANVLTF. The CDR3 coding sequence is TGTGCCACCAGTGACGCCCAGGGGCTGGCTGGGGCCAACGTCCTGACTTTC.

This clonotype showed up just a few times. The chain recombines TRBV29-1 with TRBJ2-5; the D gene is possibly TRBD1 (5 bases). Per germline, CDR1 SQVTM and CDR2 ANQGSEA. Trimming cost V 0 bases and J 5 bases, with 16 bases left between them. This CDR3 has 15 residues. The CDR3, as DNA: TGCAGCGTTGAAGAACTTCGTGGGGCCGGGGAGACCCAGTACTTC. Translated, it gives CSVEELRGAGETQYF.

The chain uses TRBV28 and TRBJ2-7, with D perhaps TRBD1 (5 bases). There are 14 residues in the CDR3. CDR1 is MDHEN, CDR2 SYDVKM, per germline. Trimming shortened V by 5 bases and J by 2 bases, and 13 bases separated the two germline ends. The CDR3 DNA reads as TGTGCCAGCAGTCGGGTCAGGGTCCCCTACGAGCAGTACTTC. As protein: CASSRVRVPYEQYF.

This clonotype was found a few times. This sequence joins TRBV20-1 and TRBJ2-5, with TRBD2 matching over 10 bases. The CDR3 totals 17 residues. Germline assignment: CDR1 DFQATT and CDR2 SNEGSKA (reference sequence). The ends lost 1 base at V and 1 base at J; junction bases unmatched: 9. CDR3 protein: CSARGSLAGDFQETQYF. The CDR3 bases are TGCAGTGCTAGAGGTTCCCTAGCGGGGGATTTCCAAGAGACCCAGTACTTC.

This clonotype appeared many times. The chain links TRBV29-1 to TRBJ2-7; 8 bases align to TRBD1. This CDR3 region has 14 residues. CDR1 and CDR2 from the germline V gene are SQVTM and ANQGSEA. The V segment lost 6 bases and the J segment 6 bases; nucleotides outside the gene matches: 13. CDR3 sequence: CSVSWDRTRSEQYF. CDR3 sequence (DNA): TGCAGCGTGTCTTGGGACAGGACCCGTAGCGAGCAGTACTTC.

V usage is TRBV7-2 and J usage is TRBJ2-2; D gene uncertain. The germline V gene has CDR1 SGHTA and CDR2 FQGNSA. The CDR3 runs 15 residues. V was clipped by 2 bases and J by 5 bases, with 12 bases between them. The CDR3 sequence: CASSLPGSLTGELFF. CDR3 DNA sequence: TGTGCCAGCAGCTTACCCGGCAGTCTAACCGGGGAGCTGTTTTTT.

This clonotype showed up many times. This sequence joins TRBV12-3 or TRBV12-4 and TRBJ2-2, with D possibly TRBD1 on 6 matching bases. V was clipped by 7 bases and J by 4 bases, with 16 bases between them. The CDR3 runs 15 residues. Here the CDR3 reads CASTTVLRGTGELFF. For the CDR3, the DNA is TGTGCCAGCACCACCGTCCTCAGGGGCACCGGGGAGCTGTTTTTT.

This clonotype occurred a few times. V and J are TRBV12-3 or TRBV12-4 and TRBJ2-7; a possible D gene is TRBD1 (6 bases). Trimming removed 6 bases from V and 6 bases from J, with 18 bases in between. CDR3 length: 14 residues. The DNA for the CDR3 is TGTGCCAGCAGGAAACAGGGCATGGGGCGCGAGCAGTACTTC. Amino acid sequence: CASRKQGMGREQYF.

Only a few counts were recorded for this clonotype. The genes are TRBV10-1 and TRBJ1-6, with D possibly being TRBD1 (6 bases). V was trimmed by 8 bases and J by 7 bases, leaving 12 bases between them. The CDR3 length is 13 residues. Germline V gives CDR1 WNHNN, CDR2 SYGVQD (reference sequence). The CDR3 bases are TGCGCCAGCTCAGGACAGCTAAATTCACCCCTCCACTTT. Its protein is CASSGQLNSPLHF.

The rearrangement joins TRBV20-1 to TRBJ1-1, with D possibly TRBD1 on 5 matching bases. There are 16 residues in the CDR3. Germline loops: CDR1 DFQATT, CDR2 SNEGSKA (reference sequence). The germline V and J ends were trimmed by 4 bases and 3 bases, with 21 bases remaining between them. For the CDR3, the DNA is TGCAGTGCTATATTCATTCCCCCAGGGAGTCACACTGAAGCTTTCTTT. This encodes CSAIFIPPGSHTEAFF.

The chain joins TRBV11-2 to TRBJ1-1; D uncertain. This CDR3 region has 15 residues. The germline gives CDR1 SGHAT, CDR2 FQNNGV. V gave up 0 bases and J gave up 0 bases, with 8 bases separating them. DNA for the CDR3: TGTGCCAGCAGCTTAGACTCGGCCGTGAACACTGAAGCTTTCTTT. Amino acids: CASSLDSAVNTEAFF.

In nucleotides, the CDR3 is TGTGCCAGCAGGACGCGCTACTCCACAGGGTACAATGAGCAGTTCTTC. Amino acid sequence: CASRTRYSTGYNEQFF. This chain joins TRBV6-1 and TRBJ2-1; a possible D gene is TRBD1 (6 bases). V lost 6 bases to trimming and J lost 4 bases, with 19 bases between them. The CDR3 has 16 amino acids. From germline, CDR1 is MNHNS and CDR2 SASEGT.

This sequence joins TRBV12-3 or TRBV12-4 and TRBJ2-2, with TRBD2 matching over 14 bases. This CDR3 comprises 17 residues. V was clipped by 4 bases and J by 4 bases; unmatched bases: 5. CDR3 coding DNA: TGTGCCAGCAGTTCCCCCGGACTAGCGGGGGGCACCGGGGAGCTGTTTTTT. Amino acid sequence: CASSSPGLAGGTGELFF.

The table lists this clonotype with many counts. This sequence joins TRBV6-1 and TRBJ1-6; TRBD1 aligns across 10 bases. From germline, CDR1 is MNHNS and CDR2 SASEGT. This CDR3 is 15 amino acids long. The V and J ends lost 8 bases and 6 bases, in that order; junction bases with no gene match: 7. CDR3 in DNA: TGTGCCAGCCTACCGGGACAGGGGTTTAATTCACCCCTCCACTTT. This codes for CASLPGQGFNSPLHF.

The chain has TRBV7-6 and TRBJ2-2, with a weak D call TRBD2 (6 bases). CDR1 and CDR2 (germline): SGHVS, FNYEAQ. The CDR3 is 16 amino acids. Trimming pared 1 base from V and 4 bases from J, leaving 13 bases between. The CDR3 DNA follows: TGTGCCAGCAGCTTAGAGTCCGGGGGAATCACCGGGGAGCTGTTTTTT. Its translation: CASSLESGGITGELFF.